This T cell receptor (beta chain) was sequenced for a study of shared clonotypes between healthy human individuals. Study findings and constraints: Approximately 4.9% of naive CD4 clonotypes were shared across several donors. Generation probability values for non-shared clonotypes were lower than those for clonotypes shared by all four donors.

The CDR3 contains 14 residues. V was trimmed by 0 bases and J by 5 bases, leaving 11 bases between them. CDR1 and CDR2 from the germline V gene are SGHAT and FQNNGV. Terminally differentiated effector memory CD45RA+ cells were excluded from the naive CD8 cells, which were CD45RO-negative and positively selected for CCR7. With respect to this clone: Its antigen is not identified.

Generated by immunoSEQ multiplex PCR, the TCRdb table keeps only in-frame clones and is missing some. The sample contains about 2 million clones, about 94% of which appear only once. The sequencing sample was made of naive CD8+ T cells sorted from blood. The V call is TRBV11-2, the J call TRBJ2-7; a weak D match, TRBD1 (5 bases). This receptor was identified in a man between 18 and 29 years old in good health. As DNA, the CDR3 is TGTGCCAGCAGCTTAGAGGGCCAGGGAAACGAGCAGTACTTC. It encodes CASSLEGQGNEQYF. Combining the CDR3 with reference TRBV11-2 and TRBJ2-7 gives the whole variable domain EAGVAQSPRYKIIEKRQSVAFWCNPISGHATLYWYQQILGQGPKLLIQFQNNGVVDDSQLPKDRFSAERLKGVDSTLKIQPAKLEDSAVYLCASSLEGQGNEQYFGPGTRLTVT.